What follows is one T cell receptor beta chain and its context. This entry is derived from a study of CD8 T cells in ankylosing spondylitis. Using its own MiXCR run on the 5' RACE reads, TCRdb lists one record per CDR3 protein. The profile shows 100,000 to 150,000 distinct CDR3 sequences, 7% to 10% of them singletons. The germline gives CDR1 SGHRS, CDR2 YFSETQ. Trimming left V 2 bases short and J 4 bases short, with 16 bases between. There are 15 residues in the CDR3. Input material: blood, either unsorted or a sorted T cell fraction (not recorded which). This receptor was taken from a male donor with ankylosing spondylitis or in good health (not recorded which). This chain joins TRBV5-1 and TRBJ2-7, with a tentative D call TRBD1 (6 bases). CDR3 sequence: CASSLQFGRGYEQYF. Written as DNA, the CDR3 is TGCGCCAGCAGCTTACAGTTCGGCAGGGGATACGAGCAGTACTTC.